Only one count was recorded for the clone carrying this TCR beta chain. Sequence at one end of the junction differs from germline and may be a read error. Primers used in a second PCR of about 6 to 11 cycles were a sample-barcoded 5' primer and a J-beta primer mix. A single record per CDR3 protein comes from TCRdb applying MiXCR to the 5' RACE reads. The table shows approximately 800,000 distinct CDR3 sequences, with 55% to 75% occurring only once. This sample was included in a study of blood T cells in healthy people across ages. The study isolated at least 7 million PBMCs from each sample. The V gene's germline CDR1 is MDHEN and CDR2 SYDVKM. CDR3 length: 15 amino acids.

This sequence joins TRBV28 and TRBJ1-2; D remains ambiguous. The TCR was taken from a man aged 30 to 39 in good health. Sequencing was done on a sample of blood. CDR3 DNA sequence: TGTGCCGGCAGTCCTATGCTCAGTACTAACTATGGCTACACCTTC. Translated, it gives CAGSPMLSTNYGYTF.